These 15 T cell receptor beta chains were all obtained from the same sample, sequenced in a study of blood T cell repertoires in COVID-19. Repertoires were generated with immunoSEQ multiplex PCR, while TCRdb's copy carries only in-frame clones and drops some. Of 25,000 to 30,000 clones in the sample, over 75% were seen once. The sequenced material came from peripheral blood. Every receptor here comes from a human donor in a cohort sampled during active COVID-19.

V gene TRBV19 combines with J gene TRBJ1-1, with 11 bases matching TRBD1. Germline V CDR1 and CDR2: LNHDA, SQIVND (reference sequence). Germline trimming cut 5 bases from V and 1 base from J; bases unmatched to any gene: 6. The CDR3 is made up of 16 amino acids. DNA of the CDR3: TGTGCCAGTAGTGGGGGGACAGGGGGATGGAACACTGAAGCTTTCTTT. It yields the protein CASSGGTGGWNTEAFF.

This clone was detected only once. J is TRBJ1-2 and V is TRBV6-6; TRBD1 matches 7 bases. Trimming cost V 5 bases and J 8 bases; bases outside gene matches: 11. This CDR3 is built from 14 residues. Germline CDR1 is MNHNY and CDR2 is SVGAGI (reference sequence). CDR3 DNA: TGTGCCAGCAGTACCCCGACAGGGTCCAGGGGCTACACCTTC. It translates to CASSTPTGSRGYTF.

This chain links TRBV30 with TRBJ2-7, with D perhaps TRBD2 (6 bases). Trimming removed 4 bases at V and 2 bases at J, with 15 bases between. Germline CDR1 reads GTSNPN; CDR2 reads SVGIG (reference sequence). The CDR3 has 14 amino acids. DNA for the CDR3: TGTGCCTGGAACCCCGAGTCGGGAGCCTACGAGCAGTACTTC. Protein: CAWNPESGAYEQYF.

The V gene is TRBV5-1, the J gene TRBJ1-4; 9 nucleotides line up with TRBD1. The germline CDR1 and CDR2 sequences are SGHRS and YFSETQ. J gave up 8 bases and V 2 bases, and 4 bases lay outside the gene matches. The CDR3 is 14 amino acids. CDR3 bases: TGCGCCAGCAGCTTAGGGGACAGGGACGAAAAACTGTTTTTT. It codes for CASSLGDRDEKLFF.

The chain has TRBV5-1 and TRBJ1-2, with TRBD1 identical over 12 bases. Germline CDR1 and CDR2: SGHRS and YFSETQ. V lost 4 bases and J lost 8; bases outside the gene matches: 6. There are 14 residues in the CDR3. DNA of the CDR3: TGCGCCAGCAGCACGGGACAGGGGGCGCGGGGCTACACCTTC. Encoded protein: CASSTGQGARGYTF.

This rearrangement joins TRBV11-2 to TRBJ2-7; possible D gene TRBD2, 6 bases. This CDR3 is 15 amino acids long. From germline, CDR1 is SGHAT and CDR2 FQNNGV. Trimming removed 5 bases from V and 0 bases from J, with 14 bases in between. CDR3 region: CASSLIAVYSYEQYF. Written as DNA, the CDR3 is TGTGCCAGCAGCCTTATAGCGGTATACTCCTACGAGCAGTACTTC.

A single count supports this clone. The chain links TRBV5-5 to TRBJ1-2; 7 bases fit TRBD1. Germline V gives CDR1 SGHKS, CDR2 YYEKEE (reference sequence). V trimming: 4 bases; J trimming: 1 base; junction bases outside the gene matches: 13. CDR3 length equals 17 residues. CDR3 in DNA: TGTGCCAGCAGCCCCTTTGGGACGACAGGGAATAACTATGGCTACACCTTC. It codes for CASSPFGTTGNNYGYTF.

The chain is built from TRBV5-1 and TRBJ2-1, with 13 bases matching TRBD2. Unmatched junction bases numbered 9, after V lost 5 bases and J lost 10 bases. Germline V lookup: CDR1 SGHRS, CDR2 YFSETQ. CDR3 length equals 15 residues. The CDR3 is CASSSGLAGEGEQFF. The CDR3 DNA reads as TGCGCCAGCAGTTCCGGACTAGCGGGGGAAGGAGAGCAGTTCTTC.

The CDR3 protein is CASSLGGLRGDEQFF. The CDR3 nucleotides read TGCGCCAGCAGCTTGGGGGGGCTCCGGGGAGATGAGCAGTTCTTC. V gene TRBV5-1 combines with J gene TRBJ2-1; perhaps TRBD1 as D (6 bases). The CDR3 is 15 amino acids. V was clipped by 0 bases and J by 8 bases, with 15 bases between them. The germline gives CDR1 SGHRS, CDR2 YFSETQ.

V and J are TRBV27 and TRBJ1-6; D gene unclear. Germline V lookup: CDR1 MNHEY, CDR2 SMNVEV (reference sequence). V lost 2 bases to trimming and J lost 7 bases, with 6 bases between them. This CDR3 is built from 13 residues. This chain's CDR3 is CASSLGVNSPLHF. The CDR3 bases are TGTGCCAGCAGTTTAGGAGTAAATTCACCCCTCCACTTT.

This clone was counted only a few times. J is TRBJ1-5 and V is TRBV6-2 or TRBV6-3; 9 nucleotides agree with TRBD1. J gave up 5 bases and V 2 bases, and 7 bases lay outside the gene matches. CDR1 and CDR2 from the germline V gene are MNHEY and SVGEGT. The length of the CDR3 is 16 residues. The CDR3 reads CASSYPRTGDDQPQHF. CDR3 nucleotides: TGTGCCAGCAGTTACCCCCGGACAGGGGATGATCAGCCCCAGCATTTT.

This clone appeared once. V usage is TRBV3-1 (or the pseudogene TRBV3-2) and J usage is TRBJ2-1; D remains unclear. V lost 1 base to trimming and J lost 10 bases, with 5 bases between them. Germline-derived CDR1 and CDR2 are LGHDT and YNNKEL (reference sequence). The CDR3 is 11 amino acids. The CDR3 nucleotides read TGTGCCAGCAGCCAAGTCACAGAGCAGTTCTTC. Encoded protein: CASSQVTEQFF.

This chain joins TRBV2 and TRBJ2-1; maybe TRBD2 (7 bases). This CDR3 is built from 15 residues. V dropped 5 bases and J dropped 6 bases, with 17 bases sitting between them. CDR1 and CDR2 from the germline V gene are SNHLY and FYNNEI. The CDR3 coding sequence is TGTGCCAGCAGTATGATCGCGGGGGCCTCCAATGAGCAGTTCTTC. The encoded protein is CASSMIAGASNEQFF.

This rearrangement joins TRBV15 to TRBJ1-4, with TRBD1 matching 7 bases. Germline-derived CDR1 and CDR2 are LNHNV and YYDKDF (reference sequence). The trim removed 2 bases at V and 2 bases at J, leaving 2 bases unmatched. The CDR3 contains 15 residues. CDR3: CATSRHRGTNEKLFF. Here the CDR3 DNA reads TGTGCCACCAGCAGACACAGGGGTACTAATGAAAAACTGTTTTTT. The variable domain in full, with the rest retrieved from reference TRBV15 and TRBJ1-4, is DAMVIQNPRYQVTQFGKPVTLSCSQTLNHNVMYWYQQKSSQAPKLLFHYYDKDFNNEADTPDNFQSRRPNTSFCFLDIRSPGLGDTAMYLCATSRHRGTNEKLFFGSGTQLSVL.

A few counts support this clone. The chain has TRBV5-4 and TRBJ1-5; no reliable D call. Trimming stripped 5 bases from V and 1 base from J, with 10 bases between. The CDR3 contains 14 residues. The germline CDR1 and CDR2 sequences are SGHNT and YYREEE (reference sequence). The CDR3 coding sequence is TGTGCCAGCAGTCTTCACGGGAGCAATCAGCCCCAGCATTTT. The encoded protein is CASSLHGSNQPQHF. The whole variable domain, filled in from reference TRBV5-4 and TRBJ1-5, reads ETGVTQSPTHLIKTRGQQVTLRCSSQSGHNTVSWYQQALGQGPQFIFQYYREEENGRGNFPPRFSGLQFPNYSSELNVNALELDDSALYLCASSLHGSNQPQHFGDGTRLSIL.